The T cell receptor (beta chain) under discussion was sequenced for a study of blood T cell repertoires in COVID-19. Looking at the study overall: Some COVID-19 samples were acute and others convalescent; all came from the United States, Italy and Spain. T cells, B-cell-depleted T cells, or PBMCs supplied cDNA or gDNA.

There are 14 residues in the CDR3. The germline V gene encodes CDR1 GTSNPN and CDR2 SVGIG (reference sequence). With 4 bases clipped from V and 6 bases from J, the junction kept 9 bases outside the gene matches. In the authors' workflow: Amplification of reference gene primers provided the estimated nucleated cell counts. Data came from immunoSEQ multiplex PCR; TCRdb stores just in-frame clones and leaves some out. V, J and clone size reflect that table, while D and trimming were determined from the DNA. This table holds 90,000 to 100,000 clones, 80% to 90% found once. This receptor was identified in a man between 60 and 75 years old with acute or convalescent COVID-19. The rearrangement joins TRBV30 to TRBJ1-2; the match to TRBD1 covers 9 bases. The sequencing sample was made of peripheral blood. CDR3 in amino acids: CAWTPGQGSHGYTF. DNA for the CDR3: TGTGCCTGGACCCCGGGACAGGGCTCTCATGGCTACACCTTC.